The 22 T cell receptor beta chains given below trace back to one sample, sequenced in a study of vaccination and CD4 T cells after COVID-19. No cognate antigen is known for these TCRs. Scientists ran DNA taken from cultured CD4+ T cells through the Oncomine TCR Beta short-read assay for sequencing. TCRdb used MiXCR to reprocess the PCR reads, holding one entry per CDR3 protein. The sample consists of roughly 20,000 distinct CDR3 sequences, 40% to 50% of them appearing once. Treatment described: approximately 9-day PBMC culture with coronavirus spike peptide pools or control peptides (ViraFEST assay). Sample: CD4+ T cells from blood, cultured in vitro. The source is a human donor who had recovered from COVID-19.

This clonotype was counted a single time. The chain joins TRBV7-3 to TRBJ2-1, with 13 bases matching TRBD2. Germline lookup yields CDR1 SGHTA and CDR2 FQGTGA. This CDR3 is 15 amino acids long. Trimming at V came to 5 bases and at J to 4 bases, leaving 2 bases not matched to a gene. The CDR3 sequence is CASSRTSGGYNEQFF. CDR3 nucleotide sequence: TGTGCCAGCAGCCGGACTAGCGGGGGATACAATGAGCAGTTCTTC.

The CDR3 bases are TGTGCCAGCAGCTTCTTCCAGCGGGGACCTAGCACAGATACGCAGTATTTT. Amino acid sequence: CASSFFQRGPSTDTQYF. This chain uses TRBV5-4 with TRBJ2-3; 7 positions agree with TRBD2. Trimming removed 2 bases from V and 0 bases from J; junction bases left unmatched: 9. This CDR3 is built from 17 residues. The germline V gene encodes CDR1 SGHNT and CDR2 YYREEE (reference sequence).

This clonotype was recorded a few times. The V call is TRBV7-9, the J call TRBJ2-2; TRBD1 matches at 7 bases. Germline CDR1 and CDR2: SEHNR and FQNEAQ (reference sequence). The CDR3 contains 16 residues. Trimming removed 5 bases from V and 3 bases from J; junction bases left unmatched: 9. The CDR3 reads CASSPRGQEDTGELFF. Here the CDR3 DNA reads TGTGCCAGCAGCCCTCGAGGACAGGAGGACACCGGGGAGCTGTTTTTT.

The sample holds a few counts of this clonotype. CDR3 sequence reads: CASSLTDSSTDTQYF. The CDR3 bases are TGTGCCAGCAGCTTGACGGATTCTAGTACAGATACGCAGTATTTT. V usage is TRBV7-9 and J usage is TRBJ2-3; no clear D gene. Germline values: CDR1 SEHNR, CDR2 FQNEAQ (reference sequence). With 3 bases removed from V and 3 bases from J, the gap between germline ends came to 13 bases. The CDR3 runs to 15 residues.

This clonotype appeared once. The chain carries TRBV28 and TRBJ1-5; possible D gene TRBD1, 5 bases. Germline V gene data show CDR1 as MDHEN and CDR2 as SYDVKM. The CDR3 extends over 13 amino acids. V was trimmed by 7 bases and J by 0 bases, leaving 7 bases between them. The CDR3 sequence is CASTGYSNQPQHF. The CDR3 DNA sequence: TGTGCCAGCACAGGGTATAGCAATCAGCCCCAGCATTTT. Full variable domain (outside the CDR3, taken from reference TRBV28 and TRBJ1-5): DVKVTQSSRYLVKRTGEKVFLECVQDMDHENMFWYRQDPGLGLRLIYFSYDVKMKEKGDIPEGYSVSREKKERFSLILESASTNQTSMYLCASTGYSNQPQHFGDGTRLSIL.

CDR3 DNA: TGTGCCAGCAGCACGGGAGGGGGCGGGGGCGATACGCAGTATTTT. This translates into CASSTGGGGGDTQYF. This chain uses TRBV7-2 with TRBJ2-3; TRBD2 might be the D (8 bases). Trimming left V 5 bases short and J 6 bases short, with 18 bases between. The CDR3 is made up of 15 amino acids. CDR1 and CDR2 (germline): SGHTA, FQGNSA.

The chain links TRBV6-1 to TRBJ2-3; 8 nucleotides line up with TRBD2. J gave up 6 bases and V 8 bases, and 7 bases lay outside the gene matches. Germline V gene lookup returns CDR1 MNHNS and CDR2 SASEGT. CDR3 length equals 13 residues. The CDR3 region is CASRGRKGDTQYF. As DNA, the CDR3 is TGTGCCAGCCGCGGGAGGAAGGGTGATACGCAGTATTTT.

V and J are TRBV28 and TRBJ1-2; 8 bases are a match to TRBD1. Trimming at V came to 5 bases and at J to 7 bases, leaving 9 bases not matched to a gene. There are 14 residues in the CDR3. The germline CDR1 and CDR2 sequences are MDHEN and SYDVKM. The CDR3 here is CASSPGQGSSGYTF. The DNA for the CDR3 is TGTGCCAGCAGTCCAGGACAGGGTTCATCTGGCTACACCTTC.

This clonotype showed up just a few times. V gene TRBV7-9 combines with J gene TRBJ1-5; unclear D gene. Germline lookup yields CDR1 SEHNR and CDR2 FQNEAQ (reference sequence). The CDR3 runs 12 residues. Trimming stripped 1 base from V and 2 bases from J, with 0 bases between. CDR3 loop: CASSLGNQPQHF. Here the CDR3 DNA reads TGTGCCAGCAGCTTAGGCAATCAGCCCCAGCATTTT. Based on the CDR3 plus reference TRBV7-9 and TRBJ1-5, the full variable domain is DTGVSQNPRHKITKRGQNVTFRCDPISEHNRLYWYRQTLGQGPEFLTYFQNEAQLEKSRLLSDRFSAERPKGSFSTLEIQRTEQGDSAMYLCASSLGNQPQHFGDGTRLSIL.

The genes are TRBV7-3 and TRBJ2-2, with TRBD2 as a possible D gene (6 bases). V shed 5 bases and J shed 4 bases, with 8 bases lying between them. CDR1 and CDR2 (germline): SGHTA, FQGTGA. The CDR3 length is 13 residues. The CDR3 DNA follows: TGTGCCAGCAGCCGGGACTTCACCGGGGAGCTGTTTTTT. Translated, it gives CASSRDFTGELFF.

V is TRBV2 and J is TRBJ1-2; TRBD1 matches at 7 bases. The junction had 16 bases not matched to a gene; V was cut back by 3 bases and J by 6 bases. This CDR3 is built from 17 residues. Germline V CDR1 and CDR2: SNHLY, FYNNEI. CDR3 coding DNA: TGTGCCAGCAGTGAGAAACCGCCAGGGGGTGTCTTCGATGGCTACACCTTC. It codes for CASSEKPPGGVFDGYTF.

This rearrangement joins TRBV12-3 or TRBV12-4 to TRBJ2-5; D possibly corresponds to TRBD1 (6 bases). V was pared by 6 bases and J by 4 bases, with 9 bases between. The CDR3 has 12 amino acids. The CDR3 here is CASSQGGETQYF. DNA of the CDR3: TGTGCCAGCAGCCAAGGGGGAGAGACCCAGTACTTC.

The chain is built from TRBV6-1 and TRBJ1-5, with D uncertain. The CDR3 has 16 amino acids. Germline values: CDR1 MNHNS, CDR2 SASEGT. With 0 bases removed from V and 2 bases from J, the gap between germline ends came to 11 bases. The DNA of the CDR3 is TGTGCCAGCAGTGAAGCGGGAGGTATAGGCAATCAGCCCCAGCATTTT. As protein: CASSEAGGIGNQPQHF.

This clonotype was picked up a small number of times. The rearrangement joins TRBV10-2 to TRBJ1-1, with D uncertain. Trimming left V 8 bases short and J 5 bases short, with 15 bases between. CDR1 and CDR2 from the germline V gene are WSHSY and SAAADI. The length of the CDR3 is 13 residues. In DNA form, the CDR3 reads TGCGCCAGCGTCGTCGATCCGGATACTGAAGCTTTCTTT. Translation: CASVVDPDTEAFF.

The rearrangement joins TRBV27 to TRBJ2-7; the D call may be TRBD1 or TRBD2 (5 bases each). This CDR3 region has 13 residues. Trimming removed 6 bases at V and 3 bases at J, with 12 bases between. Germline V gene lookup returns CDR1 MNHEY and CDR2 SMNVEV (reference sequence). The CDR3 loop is CASSRIGGYEQYF. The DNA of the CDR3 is TGTGCCAGCAGCCGGATTGGGGGCTACGAGCAGTACTTC.

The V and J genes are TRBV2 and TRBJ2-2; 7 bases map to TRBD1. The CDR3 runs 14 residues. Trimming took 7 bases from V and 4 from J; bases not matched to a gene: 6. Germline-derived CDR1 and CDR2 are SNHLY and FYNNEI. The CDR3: CASNDRAGTGELFF. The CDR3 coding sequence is TGTGCCAGCAACGACAGGGCGGGCACCGGGGAGCTGTTTTTT.

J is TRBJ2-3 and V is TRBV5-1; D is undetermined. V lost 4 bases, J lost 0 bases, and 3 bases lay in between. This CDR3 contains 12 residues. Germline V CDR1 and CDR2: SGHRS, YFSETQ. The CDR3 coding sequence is TGCGCCAGCAGCCCAAGCACAGATACGCAGTATTTT. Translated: CASSPSTDTQYF.

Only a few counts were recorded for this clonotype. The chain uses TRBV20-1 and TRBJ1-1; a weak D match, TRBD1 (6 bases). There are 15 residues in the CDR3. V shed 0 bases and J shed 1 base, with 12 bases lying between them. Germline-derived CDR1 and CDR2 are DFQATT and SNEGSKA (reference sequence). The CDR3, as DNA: TGCAGTGCTAGAGATGGGTCCAGGGGGAACACTGAAGCTTTCTTT. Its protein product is CSARDGSRGNTEAFF.

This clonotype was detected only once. In DNA, the CDR3 is TGTGCCAGTGGTCCCGACGGCTCTCTCTCCTACGAGCAGTACTTC. Its translation is CASGPDGSLSYEQYF. V gene TRBV19 combines with J gene TRBJ2-7; D call uncertain. The CDR3 is made up of 15 amino acids. Germline V gives CDR1 LNHDA, CDR2 SQIVND (reference sequence). Trimming stripped 8 bases from V and 0 bases from J, with 17 bases between.

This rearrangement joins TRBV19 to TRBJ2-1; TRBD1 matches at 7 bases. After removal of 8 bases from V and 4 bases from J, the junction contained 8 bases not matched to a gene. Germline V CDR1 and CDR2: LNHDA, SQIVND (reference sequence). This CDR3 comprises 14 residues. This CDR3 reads CASCNPGQYNEQFF. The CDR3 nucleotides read TGTGCCAGTTGTAATCCGGGACAGTACAATGAGCAGTTCTTC.

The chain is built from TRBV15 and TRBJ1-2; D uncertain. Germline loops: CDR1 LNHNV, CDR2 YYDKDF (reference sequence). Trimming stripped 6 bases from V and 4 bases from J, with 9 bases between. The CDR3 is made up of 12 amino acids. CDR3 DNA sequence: TGTGCCACCAGTAAACCTTCCTATGGCTACACCTTC. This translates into CATSKPSYGYTF.

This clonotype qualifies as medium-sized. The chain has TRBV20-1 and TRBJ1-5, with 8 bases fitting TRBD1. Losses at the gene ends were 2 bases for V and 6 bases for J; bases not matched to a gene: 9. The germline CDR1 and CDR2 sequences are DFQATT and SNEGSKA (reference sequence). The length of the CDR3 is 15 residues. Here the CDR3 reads CSARPSDRGFQPQHF. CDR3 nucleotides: TGCAGTGCTAGACCCTCAGACAGGGGTTTTCAGCCCCAGCATTTT.